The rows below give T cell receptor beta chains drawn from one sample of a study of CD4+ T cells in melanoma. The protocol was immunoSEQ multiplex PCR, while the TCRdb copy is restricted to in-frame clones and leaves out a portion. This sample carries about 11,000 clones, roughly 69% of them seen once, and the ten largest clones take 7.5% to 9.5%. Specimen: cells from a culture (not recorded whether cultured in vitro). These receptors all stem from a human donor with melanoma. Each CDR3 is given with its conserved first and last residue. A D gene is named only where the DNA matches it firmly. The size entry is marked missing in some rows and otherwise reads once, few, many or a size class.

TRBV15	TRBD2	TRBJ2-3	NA	CATSGRLAQDSTQYF	TGTGCCACCAGCGGAAGACTAGCTCAGGATTCTACGCAGTATTTT
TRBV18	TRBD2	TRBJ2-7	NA	CASKTSGGSPEQYF	TGTGCCAGCAAGACTAGCGGGGGGTCTCCCGAGCAGTACTTC
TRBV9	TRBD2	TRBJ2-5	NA	CASSAGGTQETQYF	TGTGCCAGCAGCGCGGGGGGAACACAAGAGACCCAGTACTTC
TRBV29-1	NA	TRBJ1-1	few	CSVQQGISEAFF	TGCAGCGTTCAACAGGGTATCTCTGAAGCTTTCTTT
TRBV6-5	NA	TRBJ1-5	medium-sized	CASSHRDGQPQHF	TGTGCCAGCAGTCACAGGGATGGCCAGCCCCAGCATTTT
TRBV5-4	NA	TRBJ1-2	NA	CASSFLANYGYTF	TGTGCCAGCAGCTTTTTGGCTAACTATGGCTACACCTTC
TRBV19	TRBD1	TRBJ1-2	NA	CASSPPGQGALSYGYTF	TGTGCCAGTAGTCCACCGGGACAGGGGGCTCTTAGCTATGGCTACACCTTC
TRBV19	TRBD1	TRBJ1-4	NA	CASIGQESEKLFF	TGTGCCAGTATCGGACAGGAGAGTGAAAAACTGTTTTTT
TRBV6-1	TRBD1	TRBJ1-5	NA	CASSARTGRKTGQPQHF	TGTGCCAGCAGTGCACGGACAGGGAGGAAGACGGGTCAGCCCCAGCATTTT
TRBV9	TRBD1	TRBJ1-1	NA	CASSTGTGGARNTEAFF	TGTGCCAGCAGCACTGGGACAGGGGGCGCACGGAACACTGAAGCTTTCTTT
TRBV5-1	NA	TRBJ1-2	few	CASSSLQGPYGYTF	TGCGCCAGCAGCTCCCTACAGGGACCCTATGGCTACACCTTC
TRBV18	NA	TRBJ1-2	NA	CASSPPGPRVGYTF	TGTGCCAGCTCACCGCCTGGACCGAGAGTCGGCTACACCTTC
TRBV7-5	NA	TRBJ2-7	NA	CARSSREAIYEQYF	TGTGCCAGAAGCTCAAGAGAGGCCATCTACGAGCAGTACTTC
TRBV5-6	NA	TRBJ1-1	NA	CASSYEGPSPTEAFF	TGTGCCAGCAGCTATGAAGGACCGTCGCCCACTGAAGCTTTCTTT
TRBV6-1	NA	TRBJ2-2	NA	CASSEGSANTGELFF	TGTGCCAGCAGTGAAGGGTCCGCGAACACCGGGGAGCTGTTTTTT
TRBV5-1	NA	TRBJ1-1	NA	CASSLRGGFTEAFF	TGCGCCAGCAGCTTAAGGGGGGGTTTCACTGAAGCTTTCTTT
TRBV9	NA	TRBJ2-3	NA	CASSAPNRADTQYF	TGTGCCAGCAGCGCCCCCAACAGGGCCGATACGCAGTATTTT
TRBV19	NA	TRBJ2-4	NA	CASSDRRMLAKNIQYF	TGTGCCAGTAGTGATAGACGGATGCTAGCCAAAAACATTCAGTACTTC
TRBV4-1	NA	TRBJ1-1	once	CASSHSFTRGAVNTEAFF	TGCGCCAGCAGCCACTCTTTTACTAGGGGTGCGGTAAACACTGAAGCTTTCTTT
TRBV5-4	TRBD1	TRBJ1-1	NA	CASSTGQGRTEAFF	TGCGCCAGCAGCACGGGACAGGGTAGAACTGAAGCTTTCTTT
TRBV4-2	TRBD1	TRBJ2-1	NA	CASSQQARDRGLDEQFF	TGTGCCAGCAGCCAGCAAGCCCGGGACAGGGGGCTGGATGAGCAGTTCTTC
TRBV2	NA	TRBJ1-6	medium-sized	CASRDLTPLHF	TGTGCCAGCAGGGACCTTACACCCCTCCACTTT
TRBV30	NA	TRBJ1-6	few	CAWSVLTAYNSPLHF	TGTGCCTGGAGTGTCCTCACGGCCTATAATTCACCCCTCCACTTT
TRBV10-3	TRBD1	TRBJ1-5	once	CATQGASSNQPQHF	TGTGCCACACAGGGGGCTTCGAGCAATCAGCCCCAGCATTTT
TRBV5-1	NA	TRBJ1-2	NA	CASSSEGYGYTF	TGCGCCAGCAGCTCGGAGGGCTATGGCTACACCTTC
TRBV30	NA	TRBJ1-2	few	CAWRPRVGGYTF	TGTGCCTGGAGGCCCAGGGTCGGTGGCTACACCTTC
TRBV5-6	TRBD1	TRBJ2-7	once	CASSFGDRVYEQYF	TGTGCCAGCAGCTTCGGGGACAGGGTGTACGAGCAGTACTTC
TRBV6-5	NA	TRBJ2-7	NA	CASSYGGGGFYEQYF	TGTGCCAGCAGTTACGGCGGAGGGGGATTCTACGAGCAGTACTTC
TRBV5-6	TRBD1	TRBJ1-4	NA	CASSQDRAEKLFF	TGTGCCAGCAGCCAAGACAGGGCTGAAAAACTGTTTTTT
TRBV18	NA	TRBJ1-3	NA	CASSPQEQGNTIYF	TGTGCCAGCTCACCACAAGAACAGGGAAACACCATATATTTT
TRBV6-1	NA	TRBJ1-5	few	CASSAQGGHQPQHF	TGTGCCAGCAGTGCCCAGGGAGGCCATCAGCCCCAGCATTTT
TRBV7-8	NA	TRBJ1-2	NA	CASSSQGYYGYTF	TGTGCCAGCAGCTCACAGGGTTACTATGGCTACACCTTC
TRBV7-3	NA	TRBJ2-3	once	CASSLYGRTTPDTQYF	TGTGCCAGCAGCCTCTATGGGAGGACTACCCCAGATACGCAGTATTTT
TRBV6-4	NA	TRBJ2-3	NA	CASSDVPSTDTQYF	TGTGCCAGCAGTGACGTCCCTAGCACAGATACGCAGTATTTT
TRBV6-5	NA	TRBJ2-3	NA	CASSYASTDTQYF	TGTGCCAGCAGTTACGCGAGCACAGATACGCAGTATTTT
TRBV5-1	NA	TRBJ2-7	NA	CASSLAAGPRGEQYF	TGCGCCAGCAGCTTGGCTGCCGGGCCCCGGGGCGAGCAGTACTTC
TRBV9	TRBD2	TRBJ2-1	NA	CASSYTTSGAYNEQFF	TGTGCCAGCAGCTATACGACTAGCGGGGCATACAATGAGCAGTTCTTC
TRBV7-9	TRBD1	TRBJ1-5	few	CASSFATTGGVEYQPQHF	TGTGCCAGCAGCTTCGCTACAACAGGGGGCGTCGAATATCAGCCCCAGCATTTT
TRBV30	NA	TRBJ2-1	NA	CAWNDGGPIDEQFF	TGTGCCTGGAATGACGGGGGGCCGATCGATGAGCAGTTCTTC
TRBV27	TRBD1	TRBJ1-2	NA	CASSAQGAYGYTF	TGTGCCAGCAGTGCACAGGGGGCCTATGGCTACACCTTC
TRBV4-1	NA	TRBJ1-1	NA	CASSQVTGRRGGEAFF	TGCGCCAGCAGCCAAGTTACGGGACGAAGGGGCGGAGAAGCTTTCTTT
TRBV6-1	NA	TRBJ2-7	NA	CASSTGKPYEQYF	TGTGCCAGCAGTACAGGAAAGCCCTACGAGCAGTACTTC
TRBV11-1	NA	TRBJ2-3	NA	CASSLVRGDTQYF	TGTGCCAGCAGCTTAGTCAGGGGAGATACGCAGTATTTT
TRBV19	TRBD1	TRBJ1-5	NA	CASSIYGTGRLQPQHF	TGTGCCAGTAGTATCTACGGGACAGGGCGACTCCAGCCCCAGCATTTT
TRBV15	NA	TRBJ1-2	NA	CATSRDPTIQAGYTF	TGTGCCACCAGCAGAGATCCAACGATACAGGCTGGCTACACCTTC
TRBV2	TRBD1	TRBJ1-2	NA	CASSEDRSSYGYTF	TGTGCCAGCAGTGAGGACAGGAGCAGCTATGGCTACACCTTC
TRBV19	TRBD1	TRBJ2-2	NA	CASSLRGTGDTGELFF	TGTGCCAGCTCCCTAAGGGGGACAGGGGACACCGGGGAGCTGTTTTTT
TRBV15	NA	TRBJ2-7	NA	CATSSQGGSYEQYF	TGTGCCACCAGCAGTCAGGGGGGGTCCTACGAGCAGTACTTC
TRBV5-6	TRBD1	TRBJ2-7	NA	CASSLGSGTVKEEQYF	TGTGCCAGCAGCCTGGGGTCCGGGACAGTTAAAGAGGAGCAGTACTTC
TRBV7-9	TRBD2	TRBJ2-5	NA	CASSPRGGEETQYF	TGTGCCAGCAGCCCCCGGGGGGGCGAGGAGACCCAGTACTTC
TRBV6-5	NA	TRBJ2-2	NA	CASGGPANTGELFF	TGTGCCAGCGGCGGGCCGGCGAACACCGGGGAGCTGTTTTTT
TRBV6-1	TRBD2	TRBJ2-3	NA	CASSATSGGTRTDTQYF	TGTGCCAGCAGTGCTACTAGCGGGGGGACTCGCACAGATACGCAGTATTTT
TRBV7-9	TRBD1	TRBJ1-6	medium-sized	CASSSGQGFYNSPLHF	TGTGCCAGCAGCTCGGGACAGGGGTTCTATAATTCACCCCTCCACTTT
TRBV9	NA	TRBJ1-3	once	CASSVGTVVSGNTIYF	TGTGCCAGCAGCGTAGGGACAGTTGTCTCTGGAAACACCATATATTTT
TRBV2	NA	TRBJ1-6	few	CASSPRENSPLHF	TGTGCCAGCAGCCCCCGAGAGAACTCACCCCTCCACTTT
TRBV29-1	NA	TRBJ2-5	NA	CSGNMGETQYF	TGCAGCGGGAACATGGGGGAGACCCAGTACTTC
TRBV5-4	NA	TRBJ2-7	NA	CATAEYSYEQYF	TGTGCCACGGCAGAATACTCCTACGAGCAGTACTTC
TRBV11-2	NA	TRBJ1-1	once	CASSLPSSWGKAFF	TGTGCCAGCAGCTTACCCAGTTCGTGGGGGAAAGCTTTCTTT